The text below deals with one T cell receptor beta chain. The antigen is unknown. The entry originates in a study of blood T cells in healthy people across ages. Every donor contributed about 10 milliliters of peripheral blood by blood draw. The germline CDR1 and CDR2 sequences are MDHEN and SYDVKM. Trimming removed 4 bases at V and 1 base at J, with 13 bases between. CDR3 size: 15 residues. Primers used in a second PCR of roughly 7 to 11 cycles were a sample-barcoded 5' primer and a J-beta primer mix. One entry per CDR3 protein results from TCRdb running MiXCR on the 5' RACE reads. The sample has about 640,000 distinct CDR3 sequences; around three fifths are singletons. Findings and caveats of the study: Per million T cells, TCR beta diversity dropped about linearly as age rose. Unknown CMV status may confound age-related changes in expanded clones. Naive CD4+ cells and diversity were both higher in long-lived donors than in aged donors.

Sequencing was carried out using blood. This sequence was found in a man aged 55 to 69 in good health. This sequence joins TRBV28 and TRBJ2-5; unclear D gene. The CDR3 region is CASSSGGGRQETQYF. Written as DNA, the CDR3 is TGTGCCAGCAGTTCTGGCGGTGGCCGCCAAGAGACCCAGTACTTC.